The 6 T cell receptor beta chains presented below share a single source sample, sequenced in a study of blood T cell repertoires in COVID-19. Clones were read by immunoSEQ multiplex PCR, and TCRdb kept only the in-frame ones, dropping some. The data show under 200,000 clones, roughly 85% seen once. Sequenced input: PBMCs or T cells enriched from blood (not recorded which). These receptors originate from a woman between 65 and 79 years old in a cohort exposed to, infected with or recovered from COVID-19 (not recorded which).

The V and J genes are TRBV11-1 and TRBJ2-5; 7 bases agree with TRBD1. The CDR3 is made up of 14 amino acids. Germline lookup yields CDR1 SGHAT and CDR2 FQDESV (reference sequence). V was clipped by 5 bases and J by 3 bases; unmatched bases: 6. CDR3 amino acids: CASSQAGTEETQYF. DNA of the CDR3: TGTGCCAGCAGCCAAGCCGGGACAGAAGAGACCCAGTACTTC.

This clone was seen just once. The chain employs TRBV6-4 and TRBJ1-6; maybe TRBD1 (5 bases). The germline gives CDR1 MRHNA, CDR2 SNTAGT. V was shortened by 3 bases and J by 0 bases, with 9 bases between the two germline ends. The CDR3 has 16 residues. The CDR3 sequence is CASSEGRDSYNSPLHF. The CDR3 region has the DNA TGTGCCAGCAGTGAGGGCAGGGACTCCTATAATTCACCCCTCCACTTT.

The chain employs TRBV18 and TRBJ1-1, with TRBD1 matching over 7 bases. V shed 3 bases, J shed 5 bases, and the junction held 6 bases outside the gene matches. The CDR3 totals 14 residues. The germline gives CDR1 KGHSH, CDR2 LQKENI. Here the CDR3 DNA reads TGTGCCAGCTCACCTGGGCAGGGGGTTACTGAAGCTTTCTTT. It is translated as CASSPGQGVTEAFF.

CDR3: CASSPISGRREQYF. The CDR3 DNA reads as TGTGCCAGCAGCCCCATTAGCGGGAGGCGCGAGCAGTACTTC. The chain has TRBV7-2 and TRBJ2-7, with 10 bases matching TRBD2. V lost 5 bases, J lost 6 bases, and 7 bases stayed unmatched. CDR3 length equals 14 residues. The germline V gene has CDR1 SGHTA and CDR2 FQGNSA.

The J gene is TRBJ2-3, the V gene TRBV7-3, with 9 bases fitting TRBD1. Germline CDR1 is SGHTA and CDR2 is FQGTGA. The CDR3 is made up of 15 amino acids. Trimming at V came to 6 bases and at J to 4 bases, leaving 8 bases not matched to a gene. The DNA of the CDR3 is TGTGCCAGCAGAGACCCCGGACAGGGGTCAGATACGCAGTATTTT. Translated: CASRDPGQGSDTQYF. Using reference TRBV7-3 and TRBJ2-3 for the parts outside the CDR3, the full variable domain is GAGVSQTPSNKVTEKGKYVELRCDPISGHTALYWYRQSLGQGPEFLIYFQGTGAADDSGLPNDRFFAVRPEGSVSTLKIQRTERGDSAVYLCASRDPGQGSDTQYFGPGTRLTVL.

V is TRBV9 and J is TRBJ2-2; no clear D. The germline gives CDR1 SGDLS, CDR2 YYNGEE. The CDR3 is made up of 14 amino acids. The ends were cut back, 0 bases at V and 6 bases at J, with 9 bases in the middle. The CDR3 DNA follows: TGTGCCAGCAGCGTAGGAGGCCTACCCGGGGAGCTGTTTTTT. Its protein is CASSVGGLPGELFF.